The 23 T cell receptor beta chains in this list originate from one sample, sequenced in a study of CD8 T cells in ankylosing spondylitis. These receptors have no identified antigens. TCRdb called the 5' RACE reads again in MiXCR, with one record for every CDR3 protein. The sample consists of fewer than 450,000 distinct CDR3 sequences, roughly 15% of them appearing once. Study-level findings and limits: Roughly eight highly homologous variants formed a TCR beta motif that appeared characteristic of ankylosing spondylitis blood.

The sequenced material came from blood, either unsorted or a sorted T cell fraction (not recorded which). The receptors derive from a male donor with ankylosing spondylitis.

V and J are TRBV5-1 and TRBJ1-1, with a possible D match to TRBD1 (6 bases). Trimming pared 4 bases from V and 4 bases from J, leaving 26 bases between. Germline V gives CDR1 SGHRS, CDR2 YFSETQ. The CDR3 has 18 residues. CDR3 amino acids: CASSALEIGWGAGTEAFF. CDR3 nucleotide sequence: TGCGCCAGCAGCGCACTCGAGATTGGGTGGGGGGCTGGCACTGAAGCTTTCTTT.

The sample holds many counts of this clonotype. The rearrangement links TRBV5-1 to TRBJ1-2, with D perhaps matching TRBD1 (6 bases). V lost 0 bases and J lost 4, with 10 bases in between. The germline CDR1 and CDR2 sequences are SGHRS and YFSETQ. The length of the CDR3 is 14 residues. The CDR3 coding sequence is TGCGCCAGCAGCTTGGAACAGGGAGTCTATGGCTACACCTTC. Translation: CASSLEQGVYGYTF.

This clonotype has only a few counts. The chain couples TRBV20-1 to TRBJ2-1; D unresolved. Germline V gene lookup returns CDR1 DFQATT and CDR2 SNEGSKA (reference sequence). V was trimmed by 0 bases and J by 4 bases, leaving 7 bases between them. There are 13 residues in the CDR3. The CDR3: CSARDTVYNEQFF. The CDR3 DNA reads as TGCAGTGCTAGAGATACAGTTTACAATGAGCAGTTCTTC.

This clonotype was seen more than once but under ten times. V is TRBV2 and J is TRBJ2-5; D is unresolved. The germline V and J ends were trimmed by 6 bases and 5 bases, with 4 bases remaining between them. Looked up from germline, CDR1 is SNHLY and CDR2 is FYNNEI. This CDR3 is built from 10 residues. CDR3 protein: CASRWETQYF. The CDR3 nucleotides are TGTGCCAGCAGATGGGAGACCCAGTACTTC.

The chain has TRBV7-2 and TRBJ2-3, with D possibly matching TRBD1 (6 bases). The V gene lost 7 bases and the J gene lost 3 bases, with 17 bases spanning the gap. CDR1 SGHTA and CDR2 FQGNSA come from the germline V gene. The CDR3 has 15 residues. CDR3 residues: CASTLYRDGTDTQYF. DNA for the CDR3: TGTGCCAGCACCCTTTACAGGGATGGGACAGATACGCAGTATTTT.

The chain employs TRBV6-1 and TRBJ1-5; no clear D. V lost 0 bases and J 4 bases, leaving 7 bases between the germline ends. CDR3 length: 14 residues. Germline V gives CDR1 MNHNS, CDR2 SASEGT. CDR3 bases: TGTGCCAGCAGTGAAGCCTCAGTAAATCAGCCCCAGCATTTT. As protein: CASSEASVNQPQHF.

In its sample, this clonotype was seen a few times. The chain has TRBV27 and TRBJ2-1, with TRBD2 matching over 7 bases. The length of the CDR3 is 14 residues. CDR1 and CDR2 from the germline V gene are MNHEY and SMNVEV (reference sequence). The V and J ends lost 4 bases and 5 bases, in that order; junction bases with no gene match: 5. The CDR3 DNA is TGTGCCAGCAGTTCGTGGGAGGGACACAATGAGCAGTTCTTC. Translation gives CASSSWEGHNEQFF.

The chain employs TRBV20-1 and TRBJ1-2; 9 nucleotides align to TRBD1. This CDR3 is built from 17 residues. CDR1 DFQATT and CDR2 SNEGSKA come from the germline V gene (reference sequence). J was trimmed by 8 bases and V by 6 bases; bases with no gene match: 22. CDR3 sequence reads: CSAPDPTGTGKRRGYTF. The CDR3 bases are TGCAGTGCCCCCGATCCTACCGGGACAGGGAAAAGGAGGGGCTACACCTTC.

This clonotype turned up a few times. This rearrangement joins TRBV15 to TRBJ1-5; 7 bases map to TRBD1. The CDR3 totals 14 residues. Unmatched junction bases numbered 3, after V lost 3 bases and J lost 4 bases. CDR1 is LNHNV and CDR2 is YYDKDF in the germline V gene (reference sequence). The CDR3 sequence: CATSRTGPNQPQHF. In DNA, the CDR3 is TGTGCCACCAGCAGGACAGGGCCTAATCAGCCCCAGCATTTT.

J is TRBJ2-5 and V is TRBV4-1; a possible D gene is TRBD2 (6 bases). Between the trimmed V and J ends, which lost 4 bases and 9 bases, there was a span of 18 bases. The CDR3 sequence is 14 residues long. Germline CDR1 and CDR2: MGHRA and YSYEKL. CDR3 region: CASSLLGLPGPQYF. CDR3 DNA: TGCGCCAGCAGCCTACTAGGACTACCAGGGCCCCAGTACTTC.

The chain recombines TRBV2 with TRBJ2-1, with 9 bases that match TRBD2. V lost 8 bases, J lost 3 bases, and 5 bases stayed unmatched. CDR3 length: 14 amino acids. Germline CDR1 is SNHLY and CDR2 is FYNNEI. CDR3 bases: TGTGCCAGCGGCGGGAGGGCCGTCTACAATGAGCAGTTCTTC. Translating gives CASGGRAVYNEQFF.

This sequence joins TRBV20-1 and TRBJ2-1; 15 bases match TRBD2. The V gene's germline CDR1 is DFQATT and CDR2 SNEGSKA (reference sequence). Trimming cost V 0 bases and J 9 bases; bases outside gene matches: 6. CDR3 length: 16 residues. CDR3 in DNA: TGCAGTGCTAGAGAACTAGGACTAGCGGGAGGGCGTGAGCAGTTCTTC. It specifies CSARELGLAGGREQFF.

This clonotype was counted many times. The chain employs TRBV5-6 and TRBJ2-3; the D is unclear. The germline V gene has CDR1 SGHDT and CDR2 YYEEEE. This CDR3 spans 15 amino acids. The V gene lost 0 bases and the J gene lost 6 bases, with 14 bases spanning the gap. CDR3: CASSLVQTQGDTQYF. As DNA, the CDR3 is TGTGCCAGCAGCTTGGTCCAGACCCAAGGGGATACGCAGTATTTT. Combining the CDR3 with reference TRBV5-6 and TRBJ2-3 gives the whole variable domain DAGVTQSPTHLIKTRGQQVTLRCSPKSGHDTVSWYQQALGQGPQFIFQYYEEEERQRGNFPDRFSGHQFPNYSSELNVNALLLGDSALYLCASSLVQTQGDTQYFGPGTRLTVL.

This clonotype was counted many times. This chain links TRBV20-1 with TRBJ1-1; D gene ambiguous. Trimming took off 0 bases at V and 1 base at J, with 15 bases between the two ends. The CDR3 is made up of 16 amino acids. CDR1 and CDR2 from the germline V gene are DFQATT and SNEGSKA (reference sequence). The CDR3 sequence: CSARESWSGTNTEAFF. CDR3 nucleotides: TGCAGTGCTAGAGAAAGCTGGAGCGGTACGAACACTGAAGCTTTCTTT.

This clonotype showed up just a few times. This chain joins TRBV7-9 and TRBJ1-2; 9 nucleotides agree with TRBD1. Germline CDR1 and CDR2: SEHNR and FQNEAQ (reference sequence). The CDR3 totals 15 residues. V gave up 2 bases and J gave up 2 bases; unmatched junction bases: 3. The CDR3 sequence: CASSLSGTGNYGYTF. In nucleotides, the CDR3 is TGTGCCAGCAGCTTAAGCGGGACAGGGAACTATGGCTACACCTTC.

In nucleotides, the CDR3 is TGTGCCAGCAGCCGCGCGGGCAAGGGGGGCAATGAAAAACTGTTTTTT. This gives the protein CASSRAGKGGNEKLFF. The chain links TRBV7-8 to TRBJ1-4; maybe TRBD1 (6 bases). The CDR3 has 16 residues. Per germline, CDR1 SGHVS and CDR2 FQNEAQ. Trimming removed 5 bases from V and 5 bases from J, with 18 bases in between.

V is TRBV30 and J is TRBJ1-2; D remains unclear. Trimming left V 2 bases short and J 2 bases short, with 6 bases between. Germline V gene data show CDR1 as GTSNPN and CDR2 as SVGIG (reference sequence). CDR3 length: 12 amino acids. CDR3 sequence reads: CAWSKENYGYTF. In nucleotides, the CDR3 is TGTGCCTGGAGTAAAGAGAACTATGGCTACACCTTC.

The V call is TRBV29-1, the J call TRBJ1-4; D is ambiguous. This CDR3 is 12 amino acids long. CDR1 SQVTM and CDR2 ANQGSEA come from the germline V gene. Trimming took off 6 bases at V and 8 bases at J, with 13 bases between the two ends. CDR3 amino acids: CSVLRADEKLFF. CDR3 in DNA: TGCAGCGTCCTAAGGGCGGACGAAAAACTGTTTTTT.

This clonotype was picked up many times. In DNA, the CDR3 is TGCAGTACTAACAAGAACACTGAAGCTTTCTTT. Its translation is CSTNKNTEAFF. V and J are TRBV20-1 and TRBJ1-1; D is unclear. V was cut by 8 bases and J by 1 base, with 8 bases left in between. Germline-derived CDR1 and CDR2 are DFQATT and SNEGSKA (reference sequence). The CDR3 contains 11 residues.

This clonotype was observed a few times. The V call is TRBV20-1, the J call TRBJ1-4; maybe TRBD1 (5 bases). The CDR3 consists of 15 residues. Deletions cut 6 bases from V and 8 bases from J, with 22 bases between. Germline values: CDR1 DFQATT, CDR2 SNEGSKA (reference sequence). CDR3 sequence reads: CSAAHTRGKGEKLFF. The DNA of the CDR3 is TGCAGTGCCGCCCACACTAGGGGCAAGGGGGAAAAACTGTTTTTT.

This clonotype was seen a handful of times. V and J are TRBV29-1 and TRBJ2-5, with D perhaps given as TRBD1 or TRBD2 (5 bases each). V lost 7 bases, J lost 4 bases, and 13 bases lay in between. Per the germline V gene, CDR1 is SQVTM and CDR2 is ANQGSEA. The CDR3 is made up of 12 amino acids. CDR3 protein: CSAGTVGETQYF. In DNA, the CDR3 is TGCAGCGCCGGGACCGTGGGAGAGACCCAGTACTTC.

As regards this clonotype: One junction end does not reproduce the germline sequence, and a read error may be involved. Written as DNA, the CDR3 is TGTGCCAGCAGCCCCTTAGCGGGAAGAACACCGGCGGAGCTGGTTTTT. Encoded protein: CASSPLAGRTPAELVF. This chain joins TRBV7-9 and TRBJ2-2; 8 bases match TRBD2. Looked up from germline, CDR1 is SEHNR and CDR2 is FQNEAQ (reference sequence). The CDR3 sequence is 16 residues long.

This clonotype was recorded a few times. The gene calls are TRBV6-4 and TRBJ1-2; unclear D gene. The CDR3 loop spans 14 amino acids. Germline CDR1 reads MRHNA; CDR2 reads SNTAGT. Trimming removed 0 bases from V and 8 bases from J, with 13 bases in between. For the CDR3, the DNA is TGTGCCAGCAGTGACTCCCCCTCTCTGGGAGGCTACACCTTC. Protein: CASSDSPSLGGYTF.